The text below deals with one TCR beta chain. The identical CDR3 is also encoded by other nucleotide sequences in the sample. Produced via immunoSEQ multiplex PCR; TCRdb's table is partial and in-frame only. The data hold tens of thousands of clones, with 80% to 90% observed a single time. Mixed chimerism was transient after nonmyeloablative marrow transplants from related graft donors. Unstimulated Tregs (CD4+CD25+CD127-) and CD4+CD25- non-Tregs were sorted from PBMCs. The sample is drawn from a study of Tregs in tolerant kidney transplant recipients. The TCR originated in a human patient who received a combined kidney and bone marrow transplant. Some of the T cells might come from the graft donor. This specimen consisted of CD4+ T cells from blood (PBMCs), obtained 6 months after the transplant.

This chain's CDR3 is CASSPPGGSSPLHF. Here the CDR3 DNA reads TGTGCCAGCAGCCCACCGGGGGGCTCTTCCCCCCTCCACTTT. The rearrangement uses TRBV9 and TRBJ1-6, with D perhaps TRBD1 (6 bases). Trimming left V 4 bases short and J 13 bases short, with 18 bases between. This CDR3 region has 14 residues. The germline V gene encodes CDR1 SGDLS and CDR2 YYNGEE.